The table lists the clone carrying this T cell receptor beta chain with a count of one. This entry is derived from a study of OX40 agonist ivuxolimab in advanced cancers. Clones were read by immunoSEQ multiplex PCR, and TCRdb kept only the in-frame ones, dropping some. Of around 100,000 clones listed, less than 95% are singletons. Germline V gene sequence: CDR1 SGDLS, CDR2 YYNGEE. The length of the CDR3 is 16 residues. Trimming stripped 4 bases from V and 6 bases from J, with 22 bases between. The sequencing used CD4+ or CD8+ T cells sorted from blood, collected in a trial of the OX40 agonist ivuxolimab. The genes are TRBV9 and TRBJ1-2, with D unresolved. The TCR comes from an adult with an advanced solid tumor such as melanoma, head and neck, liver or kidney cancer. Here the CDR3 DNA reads TGTGCCAGCAGCCCCGAACAAGTGGGCCCCAGTGATGGCTACACCTTC. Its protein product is CASSPEQVGPSDGYTF. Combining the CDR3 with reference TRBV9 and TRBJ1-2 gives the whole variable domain DSGVTQTPKHLITATGQRVTLRCSPRSGDLSVYWYQQSLDQGLQFLIQYYNGEERAKGNILERFSAQQFPDLHSELNLSSLELGDSALYFCASSPEQVGPSDGYTFGSGTRLTVV.